This entry lists 23 T cell receptor beta chains sequenced from one sample in a study of shared clonotypes between healthy human individuals. The method was immunoSEQ multiplex PCR; TCRdb's version includes in-frame clones alone and lacks a portion of them. The sample lists 2 million or so clones; roughly 96% were seen once. The sample consisted of naive CD4+ T cells sorted from blood. Subset noted: CD45RA+ positively selected. The receptors come from a man between 18 and 35 years old in good health.

CDR3 amino acids: CASSQAIGGIQYF. The CDR3 DNA is TGCGCCAGCAGCCAAGCGATAGGCGGCATTCAGTACTTC. This sequence joins TRBV4-1 and TRBJ2-4; D is unclear. CDR1 and CDR2 from the germline V gene are MGHRA and YSYEKL. The V gene lost 1 base and the J gene lost 9 bases, with 10 bases spanning the gap. This CDR3 comprises 13 residues.

This clone was recorded only once. The genes are TRBV7-9 and TRBJ2-7, with 10 bases lining up with TRBD2. This CDR3 comprises 12 residues. Germline V CDR1 and CDR2: SEHNR, FQNEAQ (reference sequence). V was pared by 8 bases and J by 7 bases, with 5 bases of the junction left unmatched. The CDR3 DNA follows: TGTGCCAGCTCAGCGGGAGGGCGGGAGCAGTACTTC. Residues: CASSAGGREQYF.

This rearrangement joins TRBV7-9 to TRBJ1-2, with a possible D match to TRBD1 (6 bases). With 1 base removed from V and 5 bases from J, the gap between germline ends came to 20 bases. Germline CDR1 is SEHNR and CDR2 is FQNEAQ (reference sequence). CDR3 length equals 17 residues. The CDR3 DNA reads as TGTGCCAGCAGCTTAGGTGGACAGAAATCTTTTTTTTATGGCTACACCTTC. It specifies CASSLGGQKSFFYGYTF.

Only one count was recorded for this clone. This chain links TRBV18 with TRBJ2-7; D not certain. V lost 2 bases and J 3 bases, leaving 11 bases between the germline ends. The germline V gene has CDR1 KGHSH and CDR2 LQKENI. This CDR3 region has 14 residues. The CDR3 nucleotides are TGTGCCAGCTCACCAAGAAGACTGGTCTACGAGCAGTACTTC. Amino acids: CASSPRRLVYEQYF.

Remarks on this clone: The sample holds other DNA sequences that translate to the same CDR3. The chain joins TRBV6-5 to TRBJ1-1; no firm D call. V lost 0 bases and J lost 0, with 5 bases in between. The CDR3 is 14 residues long. The V gene's germline CDR1 is MNHEY and CDR2 SVGAGI. The CDR3 reads CASSYSELNTEAFF. The CDR3 DNA is TGTGCCAGCAGTTACTCGGAGCTGAACACTGAAGCTTTCTTT.

This clone was observed once. The rearrangement links TRBV25-1 to TRBJ1-2; 10 bases fit TRBD1. Germline-derived CDR1 and CDR2 are MGHDK and SYGVNS. The CDR3 extends over 17 amino acids. J was trimmed by 0 bases and V by 4 bases; bases with no gene match: 8. The CDR3 loop reads CASSGMTGGLTNYGYTF. CDR3 in DNA: TGTGCCAGCAGTGGAATGACAGGGGGCCTTACTAACTATGGCTACACCTTC.

A remark on this clone: It may be a read error: a sequence one base away is much more abundant. Additional DNA sequences in this sample encode the identical CDR3. The chain recombines TRBV2 with TRBJ1-5; 9 nucleotides match TRBD1. The trim removed 6 bases at V and 4 bases at J, leaving 1 base unmatched. The germline V gene has CDR1 SNHLY and CDR2 FYNNEI. This CDR3 has 13 residues. The CDR3 loop is CASRGTGNQPQHF. The DNA for the CDR3 is TGTGCCAGCAGGGGGACAGGGAATCAGCCCCAGCATTTT.

The chain uses TRBV4-1 and TRBJ2-5; no firm D call. CDR3 length equals 11 residues. CDR1 and CDR2 (germline): MGHRA, YSYEKL. The V and J ends lost 5 bases and 5 bases respectively, with 6 bases between them. The CDR3 loop reads CASSTRETQYF. The CDR3 region has the DNA TGCGCCAGCAGCACGAGGGAGACCCAGTACTTC.

As to this clone: This specimen includes other DNA sequences encoding the same CDR3. The chain joins TRBV7-2 to TRBJ1-1; possibly TRBD1 for D (6 bases). The CDR3 sequence is 14 residues long. CDR1 is SGHTA, CDR2 FQGNSA, per germline. Trimming removed 1 base at V and 2 bases at J, with 8 bases between. The chain's CDR3 is CASSLGGPNTEAFF. In DNA, the CDR3 is TGTGCCAGCAGCTTAGGGGGGCCTAACACTGAAGCTTTCTTT.

The rearrangement joins TRBV7-9 to TRBJ2-3; D remains unclear. Germline CDR1 and CDR2: SEHNR and FQNEAQ (reference sequence). The CDR3 has 14 residues. V was clipped by 0 bases and J by 6 bases, with 10 bases between them. CDR3 in DNA: TGTGCCAGCAGCTTAGCGCCTAGTGGGGATACGCAGTATTTT. Translating it yields CASSLAPSGDTQYF.

The rearrangement links TRBV19 to TRBJ1-5; D may be TRBD1 (6 bases). The CDR3 contains 17 residues. CDR1 and CDR2 from the germline V gene are LNHDA and SQIVND (reference sequence). The ends were cut back, 5 bases at V and 0 bases at J, with 17 bases in the middle. The CDR3 DNA follows: TGTGCCAGTAGTCCCACTGGACAGATTAATAGCAATCAGCCCCAGCATTTT. Amino acid sequence: CASSPTGQINSNQPQHF.

This chain links TRBV5-6 with TRBJ2-7; tentatively, D is TRBD1 (5 bases). Trimming cost V 4 bases and J 0 bases, with 20 bases left between them. The CDR3 spans 17 residues. The germline CDR1 and CDR2 sequences are SGHDT and YYEEEE. The CDR3 coding sequence is TGTGCCAGCAGCCGATCCTCCAAGGGAAGGGGCTCCTACGAGCAGTACTTC. Translated, it gives CASSRSSKGRGSYEQYF. The entire variable domain, with the rest obtained from reference TRBV5-6 and TRBJ2-7, is as follows: DAGVTQSPTHLIKTRGQQVTLRCSPKSGHDTVSWYQQALGQGPQFIFQYYEEEERQRGNFPDRFSGHQFPNYSSELNVNALLLGDSALYLCASSRSSKGRGSYEQYFGPGTRLTVT.

This chain joins TRBV11-1 and TRBJ1-4, with a weak D call TRBD1 (5 bases). This CDR3 is 14 amino acids long. Germline lookup yields CDR1 SGHAT and CDR2 FQDESV (reference sequence). V was pared by 6 bases and J by 3 bases, with 11 bases between. The CDR3 DNA reads TGTGCCAGCAGGAGACGAGGGGCTAATGAAAAACTGTTTTTT. The encoded protein is CASRRRGANEKLFF. Looking up the rest from reference TRBV11-1 and TRBJ1-4 gives the full variable domain: EAEVAQSPRYKITEKSQAVAFWCDPISGHATLYWYRQILGQGPELLVQFQDESVVDDSQLPKDRFSAERLKGVDSTLKIQPAELGDSAMYLCASRRRGANEKLFFGSGTQLSVL.

The chain recombines TRBV2 with TRBJ2-3; TRBD2 matches 12 bases. The germline V gene encodes CDR1 SNHLY and CDR2 FYNNEI. V was pared by 7 bases and J by 5 bases, with 7 bases of the junction left unmatched. The CDR3 has 15 amino acids. The CDR3 spells CASIASGGAGDTQYF. In nucleotides, the CDR3 is TGTGCCAGCATAGCTAGCGGGGGGGCAGGAGATACGCAGTATTTT.

CDR3 DNA: TGTGCCAGCAGACCTTGGGAAAGACATGGCTACACCTTC. Amino acid sequence: CASRPWERHGYTF. This rearrangement joins TRBV27 to TRBJ1-2, with D uncertain. This CDR3 region has 13 residues. V was trimmed by 6 bases and J by 6 bases, leaving 14 bases between them. CDR1 MNHEY and CDR2 SMNVEV come from the germline V gene (reference sequence).

CDR3 sequence reads: CASSLALDVSYNEQFF. In DNA form, the CDR3 reads TGTGCCAGCAGCTTAGCGTTAGACGTTTCCTACAATGAGCAGTTCTTC. The J gene is TRBJ2-1, the V gene TRBV7-2; no firm D call. Germline lookup yields CDR1 SGHTA and CDR2 FQGNSA. V gave up 0 bases and J gave up 1 base, with 10 bases separating them. The CDR3 length is 16 residues.

The V call is TRBV28, the J call TRBJ2-5, with D unresolved. CDR3 size: 14 residues. V was clipped by 4 bases and J by 5 bases, with 14 bases between them. Germline CDR1 is MDHEN and CDR2 is SYDVKM. CDR3 sequence: CASSSTSLRETQYF. The CDR3 nucleotides read TGTGCCAGCAGTTCGACTTCGCTACGGGAGACCCAGTACTTC.

This chain joins TRBV2 and TRBJ2-5; 9 bases align to TRBD1. Per the germline V gene, CDR1 is SNHLY and CDR2 is FYNNEI. Germline trimming cut 4 bases from V and 5 bases from J; bases unmatched to any gene: 5. CDR3 length: 14 residues. Here the CDR3 DNA reads TGTGCCAGCAGTGGGACAGGGGCTCTTGAGACCCAGTACTTC. Translated: CASSGTGALETQYF.

CDR3 protein: CASSFPTGGNYEQYF. Written as DNA, the CDR3 is TGTGCCAGCAGTTTCCCGACAGGGGGGAACTACGAGCAGTACTTC. This chain links TRBV28 with TRBJ2-7; TRBD1 agrees at 9 bases. Germline CDR1 is MDHEN and CDR2 is SYDVKM. V shed 3 bases, J shed 3 bases, and the junction held 6 bases outside the gene matches. This CDR3 region has 15 residues.

The rearrangement links TRBV28 to TRBJ1-3; D remains ambiguous. Trimming pared 4 bases from V and 2 bases from J, leaving 12 bases between. The germline V gene encodes CDR1 MDHEN and CDR2 SYDVKM. The CDR3 covers 15 residues. CDR3 protein: CASSWTPRTGNTIYF. The DNA of the CDR3 is TGTGCCAGCAGTTGGACTCCTCGTACTGGAAACACCATATATTTT.

The V gene is TRBV5-1, the J gene TRBJ1-1; 7 bases agree with TRBD1. Germline V gene lookup returns CDR1 SGHRS and CDR2 YFSETQ. V lost 4 bases to trimming and J lost 3 bases; unmatched junction nucleotides: 12. CDR3 size: 16 residues. CDR3 coding DNA: TGCGCCAGCAGCCTGCTGACAGGGATGATGTACACTGAAGCTTTCTTT. Amino acid sequence: CASSLLTGMMYTEAFF.

This chain links TRBV10-3 with TRBJ1-3; D not resolved. The V end lost 7 bases, the J end lost 3 bases, and 13 bases lay between the germline ends. CDR3 length equals 14 residues. CDR1 is ENHRY, CDR2 SYGVKD, per germline. The CDR3 DNA sequence: TGTGCCATCACCCTCGGGAAGGATGGAAACACCATATATTTT. It translates to CAITLGKDGNTIYF.

A single count supports this clone. The chain has TRBV27 and TRBJ2-3; tentatively, D is TRBD1 (5 bases). This CDR3 spans 13 amino acids. Deletions cut 6 bases from V and 1 base from J, with 8 bases between. Looked up from germline, CDR1 is MNHEY and CDR2 is SMNVEV (reference sequence). The CDR3 sequence is CASSQTGTDTQYF. In DNA, the CDR3 is TGTGCCAGCAGCCAGACAGGCACAGATACGCAGTATTTT.